A single sample is the source of the 20 T cell receptor beta chains below, sequenced in a study of blood T cells in healthy people across ages. A second about 6 to 12 cycle PCR used barcoded and J-beta primers. TCRdb independently ran MiXCR on the 5' RACE reads; one entry per CDR3 protein. The sample consists of some 1.5 million distinct CDR3 sequences, under 55% of them appearing once. Material: blood. The receptors stem from a woman younger than 35 in good health.

The rearrangement links TRBV5-1 to TRBJ2-2; 9 bases align to TRBD1. The CDR3 covers 15 residues. Trimming at V came to 4 bases and at J to 4 bases, leaving 5 bases not matched to a gene. Germline lookup yields CDR1 SGHRS and CDR2 YFSETQ. In nucleotides, the CDR3 is TGCGCCAGCAGCACCGGGACAGGGAGCACCGGGGAGCTGTTTTTT. This sequence encodes CASSTGTGSTGELFF. The full variable domain, completed using reference TRBV5-1 and TRBJ2-2, is KAGVTQTPRYLIKTRGQQVTLSCSPISGHRSVSWYQQTPGQGLQFLFEYFSETQRNKGNFPGRFSGRQFSNSRSEMNVSTLELGDSALYLCASSTGTGSTGELFFGEGSRLTVL.

There are many counts of this clonotype. This rearrangement joins TRBV12-3 or TRBV12-4 to TRBJ1-6, with D possibly being TRBD1 (5 bases). Trimming removed 4 bases from V and 7 bases from J, with 8 bases in between. This CDR3 contains 13 residues. This CDR3 reads CASSSQGNSPLHF. The CDR3 DNA sequence: TGTGCCAGCAGTTCGCAGGGCAATTCACCCCTCCACTTT.

The chain links TRBV4-3 to TRBJ1-4; perhaps TRBD1 as D (5 bases). V was shortened by 3 bases and J by 11 bases, with 13 bases between the two germline ends. This CDR3 region has 13 residues. Germline-derived CDR1 and CDR2 are LGHNA and YSLEER. CDR3 loop: CASSQGTAGKLFF. The CDR3 coding sequence is TGCGCCAGCAGCCAGGGGACGGCCGGGAAACTGTTTTTT.

The chain joins TRBV28 to TRBJ2-2, with 16 bases aligning to TRBD2. This CDR3 comprises 19 residues. Germline V gene data show CDR1 as MDHEN and CDR2 as SYDVKM. With 7 bases clipped from V and 5 bases from J, the junction kept 13 bases outside the gene matches. CDR3: CASNPGLAGGLGLTGELFF. Written as DNA, the CDR3 is TGTGCCAGCAACCCGGGACTAGCGGGAGGGCTAGGTCTTACCGGGGAGCTGTTTTTT.

The chain employs TRBV6-1 and TRBJ1-5; 7 bases fit TRBD1. The CDR3 contains 14 residues. The J segment lost 1 base and the V segment lost 6 bases, leaving 3 bases of the junction unmatched. Germline CDR1 and CDR2: MNHNS and SASEGT. In DNA form, the CDR3 reads TGTGCCAGCAGGACAGGGCCAAGCAATCAGCCCCAGCATTTT. It specifies CASRTGPSNQPQHF.

The rearrangement uses TRBV2 and TRBJ2-1; 8 nucleotides match TRBD1. V was clipped by 7 bases and J by 5 bases; unmatched bases: 7. Germline CDR1 reads SNHLY; CDR2 reads FYNNEI. This CDR3 spans 14 amino acids. CDR3 DNA sequence: TGTGCCAGCAATACAGGGGGACCCCACAATGAGCAGTTCTTC. It codes for CASNTGGPHNEQFF.

This clonotype appeared a few times. The CDR3 DNA reads as TGTGCCAGCAGTTACCCACCGCCGCGGGTGAACACTGAAGCTTTCTTT. Translated: CASSYPPPRVNTEAFF. The rearrangement uses TRBV6-6 and TRBJ1-1; D remains ambiguous. The CDR3 consists of 16 residues. Trimming left V 2 bases short and J 0 bases short, with 13 bases between. CDR1 is MNHNY, CDR2 SVGAGI, per germline (reference sequence).

The gene calls are TRBV3-1 and TRBJ2-3; 8 positions agree with TRBD2. Germline V lookup: CDR1 LGHDT, CDR2 YNNKEL (reference sequence). CDR3 length: 14 amino acids. The ends lost 3 bases at V and 4 bases at J; junction bases unmatched: 3. This CDR3 reads CASSHSGGADTQYF. CDR3 coding DNA: TGTGCCAGCAGCCATTCCGGGGGGGCAGATACGCAGTATTTT.

The genes are TRBV3-1 and TRBJ2-7, with a tentative D call TRBD2 (5 bases). V lost 4 bases to trimming and J lost 0 bases, with 10 bases between them. CDR1 and CDR2 (germline): LGHDT, YNNKEL (reference sequence). The CDR3 contains 14 residues. The CDR3 DNA follows: TGTGCCAGCAGCCGAAAAGGGAGCTCCTACGAGCAGTACTTC. Translated, it gives CASSRKGSSYEQYF.

This clonotype appeared once. A much larger clonotype is one base distant, so this may be a read error. The chain combines TRBV7-3 with TRBJ2-3; D call uncertain. Germline V gene lookup returns CDR1 SGHTA and CDR2 FQGTGA. The CDR3 is 13 amino acids. The CDR3 loop is CASGLGNEDTQYF. The CDR3 DNA reads as TGTGCCAGCGGCTTAGGGAATGAAGATACGCAGTATTTT. Full variable domain (remainder filled in from reference TRBV7-3 and TRBJ2-3): GAGVSQTPSNKVTEKGKYVELRCDPISGHTALYWYRQSLGQGPEFLIYFQGTGAADDSGLPNDRFFAVRPEGSVSTLKIQRTERGDSAVYLCASGLGNEDTQYFGPGTRLTVL.

The rearrangement links TRBV29-1 to TRBJ1-2; unclear D gene. Germline CDR1 and CDR2: SQVTM and ANQGSEA. The CDR3 has 13 residues. V was cut by 4 bases and J by 0 bases, with 9 bases left in between. The CDR3, as DNA: TGCAGCGTTGTTTCTCAAGCTAACTATGGCTACACCTTC. Translated: CSVVSQANYGYTF.

This clonotype occurred many times. This chain uses TRBV4-1 with TRBJ2-1; 7 positions match TRBD1. The germline gives CDR1 MGHRA, CDR2 YSYEKL. This CDR3 has 15 residues. Trimming at V came to 1 base and at J to 4 bases, leaving 4 bases not matched to a gene. This CDR3 reads CASSQGDRVYNEQFF. The DNA of the CDR3 is TGCGCCAGCAGCCAAGGGGACAGAGTATACAATGAGCAGTTCTTC.

The chain uses TRBV12-3 or TRBV12-4 and TRBJ1-1; the D gene is possibly TRBD1 (6 bases). The V gene lost 6 bases and the J gene lost 0 bases, with 14 bases spanning the gap. The CDR3 runs 15 residues. DNA of the CDR3: TGTGCCAGCAGGGTAGGGGGGAACATGAACACTGAAGCTTTCTTT. Translating it yields CASRVGGNMNTEAFF.

This chain uses TRBV4-1 with TRBJ2-5; the D is unclear. The CDR3 has 15 amino acids. V shed 0 bases and J shed 5 bases, with 13 bases lying between them. Per germline, CDR1 MGHRA and CDR2 YSYEKL. This CDR3 reads CASSQDKALGETQYF. The CDR3 bases are TGCGCCAGCAGCCAAGATAAGGCGCTCGGGGAGACCCAGTACTTC.

J is TRBJ2-7 and V is TRBV9; perhaps D is TRBD1 or TRBD2 (5 bases each). V lost 2 bases and J 1 base, leaving 13 bases between the germline ends. The CDR3 extends over 15 amino acids. Per the germline V gene, CDR1 is SGDLS and CDR2 is YYNGEE. The CDR3 DNA reads as TGTGCCAGCAGCGTTGGGGCTAGCCAATCCTACGAGCAGTACTTC. Translation gives CASSVGASQSYEQYF.

There are a few counts of this clonotype. The rearrangement links TRBV6-6 to TRBJ2-1; 7 bases line up with TRBD1. The germline V gene encodes CDR1 MNHNY and CDR2 SVGAGI (reference sequence). The CDR3 has 14 residues. V shed 5 bases, J shed 4 bases, and the junction held 5 bases outside the gene matches. The CDR3: CASSKPGQYNEQFF. The CDR3 coding sequence is TGTGCCAGCAGTAAGCCGGGACAGTACAATGAGCAGTTCTTC.

The chain couples TRBV2 to TRBJ2-3; D may be TRBD2 (5 bases). Trimming left V 3 bases short and J 0 bases short, with 13 bases between. Germline V CDR1 and CDR2: SNHLY, FYNNEI. The CDR3 is 16 residues long. Here the CDR3 DNA reads TGTGCCAGCAGTGACCCATTGGCGGGTAGCACAGATACGCAGTATTTT. Its protein product is CASSDPLAGSTDTQYF.

The CDR3 is CASRSDRAHGYTF. The CDR3 nucleotides read TGTGCCAGCAGGTCGGACAGGGCCCATGGCTACACCTTC. The chain combines TRBV12-3 or TRBV12-4 with TRBJ1-2; TRBD1 agrees at 8 bases. The junction had 6 bases not matched to a gene; V was cut back by 6 bases and J by 6 bases. CDR3 length: 13 residues.

The count of this clonotype is one. CDR3 nucleotides: TGCAGTGCAAGATTGGGACTGGGCAATCAGCCCCAGCATTTT. It is translated as CSARLGLGNQPQHF. This rearrangement joins TRBV20-1 to TRBJ1-5; D possibly corresponds to TRBD1 (5 bases). Trimming removed 6 bases from V and 2 bases from J, with 14 bases in between. Germline CDR1 is DFQATT and CDR2 is SNEGSKA (reference sequence). This CDR3 contains 14 residues.

As to this clonotype: One base away lies a much larger clone, so this may be a sequencing read error. The gene calls are TRBV20-1 and TRBJ2-7, with 9 bases that match TRBD2. CDR1 DFQATT and CDR2 SNEGSKA come from the germline V gene (reference sequence). Trimming removed 7 bases from V and 7 bases from J; junction bases left unmatched: 17. The CDR3 totals 15 residues. Here the CDR3 DNA reads TGCAGTGTCACTGGGGGGCGGGGGGGCCAGAATGAGCAGTACTTC. This gives the protein CSVTGGRGGQNEQYF.